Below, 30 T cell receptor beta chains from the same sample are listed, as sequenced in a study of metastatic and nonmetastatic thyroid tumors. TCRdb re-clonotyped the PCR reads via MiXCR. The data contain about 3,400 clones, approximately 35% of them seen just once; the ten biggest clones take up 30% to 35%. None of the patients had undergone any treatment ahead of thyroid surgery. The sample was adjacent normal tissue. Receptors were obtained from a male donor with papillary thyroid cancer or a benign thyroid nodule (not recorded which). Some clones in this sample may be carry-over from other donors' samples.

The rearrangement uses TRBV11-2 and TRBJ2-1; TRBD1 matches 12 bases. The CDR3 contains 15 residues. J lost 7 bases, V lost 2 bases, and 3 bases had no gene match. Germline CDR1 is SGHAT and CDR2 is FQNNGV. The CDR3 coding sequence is TGTGCCAGCAGCTTATGGGGACAGGGGGCTAATGAGCAGTTCTTC. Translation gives CASSLWGQGANEQFF.

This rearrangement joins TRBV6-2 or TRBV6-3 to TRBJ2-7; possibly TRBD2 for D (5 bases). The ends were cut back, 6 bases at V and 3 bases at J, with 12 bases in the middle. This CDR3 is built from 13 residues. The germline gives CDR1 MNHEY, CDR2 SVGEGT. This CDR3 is CASSPGFLYEQYF. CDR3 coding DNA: TGTGCCAGCAGCCCGGGGTTTCTCTACGAGCAGTACTTC.

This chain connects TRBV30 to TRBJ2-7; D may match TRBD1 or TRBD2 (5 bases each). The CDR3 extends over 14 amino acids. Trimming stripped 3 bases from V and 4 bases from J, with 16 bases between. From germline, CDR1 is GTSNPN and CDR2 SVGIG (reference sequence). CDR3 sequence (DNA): TGTGCCTGGAGGAGCAGTCCAGGGACGTACGAGCAGTACTTC. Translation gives CAWRSSPGTYEQYF.

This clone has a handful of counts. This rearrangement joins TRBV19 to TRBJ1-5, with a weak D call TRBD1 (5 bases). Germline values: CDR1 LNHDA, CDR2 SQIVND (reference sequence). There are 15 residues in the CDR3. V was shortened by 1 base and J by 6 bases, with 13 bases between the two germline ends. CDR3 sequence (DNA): TGTGCCAGTAGTATAGGCGGGGGTAATAGTCAGCCCCAGCATTTT. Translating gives CASSIGGGNSQPQHF.

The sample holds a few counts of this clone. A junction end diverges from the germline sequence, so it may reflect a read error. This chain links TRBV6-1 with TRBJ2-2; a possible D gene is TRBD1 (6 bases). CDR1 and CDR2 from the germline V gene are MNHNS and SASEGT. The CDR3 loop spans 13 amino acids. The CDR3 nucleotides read TGTGCCACCCAGTTCAGGGGCACCGGGAAGCTGTTTTTT. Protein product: CATQFRGTGKLFF.

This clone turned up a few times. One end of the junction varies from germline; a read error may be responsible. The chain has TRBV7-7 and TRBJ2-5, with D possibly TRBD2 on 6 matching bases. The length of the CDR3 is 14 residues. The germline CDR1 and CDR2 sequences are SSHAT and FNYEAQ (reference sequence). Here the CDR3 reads CPISSGGPQETPYF. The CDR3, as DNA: TGTCCTATCAGCTCCGGGGGTCCCCAAGAGACCCCGTACTTC.

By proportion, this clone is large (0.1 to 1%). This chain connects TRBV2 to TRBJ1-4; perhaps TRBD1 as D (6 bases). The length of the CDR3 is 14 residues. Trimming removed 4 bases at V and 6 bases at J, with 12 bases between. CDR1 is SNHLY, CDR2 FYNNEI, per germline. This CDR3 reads CASSASAGDEKLFF. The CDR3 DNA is TGTGCCAGCAGTGCTTCGGCAGGGGATGAAAAACTGTTTTTT.

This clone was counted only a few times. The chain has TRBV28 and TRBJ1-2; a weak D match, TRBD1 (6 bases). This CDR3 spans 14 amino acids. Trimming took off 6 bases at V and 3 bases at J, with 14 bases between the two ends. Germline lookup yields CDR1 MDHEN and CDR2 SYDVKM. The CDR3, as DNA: TGTGCCAGCAGAGGCGGGGGGCTTGACTATGGCTACACCTTC. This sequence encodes CASRGGGLDYGYTF.

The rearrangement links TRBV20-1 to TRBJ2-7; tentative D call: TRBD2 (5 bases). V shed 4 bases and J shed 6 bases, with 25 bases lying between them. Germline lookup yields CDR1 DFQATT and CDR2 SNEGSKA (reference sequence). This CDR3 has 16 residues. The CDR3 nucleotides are TGCAGTGCTATAGATCGCCGGGATCCACGTACTACCGAGCAGTACTTC. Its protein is CSAIDRRDPRTTEQYF.

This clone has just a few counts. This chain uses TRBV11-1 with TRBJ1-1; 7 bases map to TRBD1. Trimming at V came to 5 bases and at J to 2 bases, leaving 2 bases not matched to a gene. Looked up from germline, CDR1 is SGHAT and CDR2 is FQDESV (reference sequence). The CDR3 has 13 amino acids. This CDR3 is CASSKGGNTEAFF. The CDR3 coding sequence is TGTGCCAGCAGCAAAGGGGGCAACACTGAAGCTTTCTTT.

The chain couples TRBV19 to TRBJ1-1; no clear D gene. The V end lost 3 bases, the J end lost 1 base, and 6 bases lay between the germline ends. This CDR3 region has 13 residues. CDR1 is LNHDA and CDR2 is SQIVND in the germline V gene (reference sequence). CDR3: CASSIWGNTEAFF. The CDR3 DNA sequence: TGTGCCAGTAGTATTTGGGGGAACACTGAAGCTTTCTTT.

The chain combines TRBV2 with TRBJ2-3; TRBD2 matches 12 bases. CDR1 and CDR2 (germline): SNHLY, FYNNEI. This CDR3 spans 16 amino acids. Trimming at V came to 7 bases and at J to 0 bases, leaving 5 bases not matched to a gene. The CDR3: CASKRTSGASTDTQYF. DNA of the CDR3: TGTGCCAGCAAGCGGACTAGCGGGGCTAGCACAGATACGCAGTATTTT.

The CDR3 sequence: CASSRGGRAEFF. As DNA, the CDR3 is TGTGCCAGCTCCCGAGGCGGGAGGGCCGAGTTCTTC. The chain couples TRBV7-9 to TRBJ2-1, with TRBD2 identical over 9 bases. The CDR3 covers 12 residues. V was clipped by 8 bases and J by 14 bases; unmatched bases: 10. The germline CDR1 and CDR2 sequences are SEHNR and FQNEAQ (reference sequence).

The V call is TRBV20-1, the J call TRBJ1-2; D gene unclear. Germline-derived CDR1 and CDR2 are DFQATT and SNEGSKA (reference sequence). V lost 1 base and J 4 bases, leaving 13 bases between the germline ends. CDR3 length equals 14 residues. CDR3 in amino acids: CSARGGDLGYGYTF. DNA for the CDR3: TGCAGTGCTAGAGGTGGGGATTTAGGCTATGGCTACACCTTC.

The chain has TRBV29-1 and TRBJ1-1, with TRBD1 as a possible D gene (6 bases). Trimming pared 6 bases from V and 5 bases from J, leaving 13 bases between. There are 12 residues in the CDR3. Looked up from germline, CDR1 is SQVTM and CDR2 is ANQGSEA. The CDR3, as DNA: TGCAGCGTGTGGGAACAGGGAACTGAAGCTTTCTTT. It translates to CSVWEQGTEAFF.

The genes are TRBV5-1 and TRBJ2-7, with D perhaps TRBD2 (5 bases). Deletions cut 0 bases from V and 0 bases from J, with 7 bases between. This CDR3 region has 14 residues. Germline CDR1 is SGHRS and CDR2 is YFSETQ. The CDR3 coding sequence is TGCGCCAGCAGCTTGGCGGGGAACTCCTACGAGCAGTACTTC. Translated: CASSLAGNSYEQYF.

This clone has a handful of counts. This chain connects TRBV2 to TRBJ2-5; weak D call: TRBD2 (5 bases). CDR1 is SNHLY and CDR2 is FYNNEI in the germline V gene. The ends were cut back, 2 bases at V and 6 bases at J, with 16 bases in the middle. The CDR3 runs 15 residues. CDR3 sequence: CASSERSLAGKTQYF. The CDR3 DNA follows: TGTGCCAGCAGTGAAAGGTCGCTAGCTGGGAAGACCCAGTACTTC.

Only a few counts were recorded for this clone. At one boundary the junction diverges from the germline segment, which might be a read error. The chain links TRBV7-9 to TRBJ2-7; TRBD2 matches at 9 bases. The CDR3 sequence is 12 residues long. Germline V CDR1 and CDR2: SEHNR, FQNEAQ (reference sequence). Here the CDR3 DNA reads TGTGTCAGCGAGCGGGAGGTCTACGAGCAGTACTTC. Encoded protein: CVSEREVYEQYF.

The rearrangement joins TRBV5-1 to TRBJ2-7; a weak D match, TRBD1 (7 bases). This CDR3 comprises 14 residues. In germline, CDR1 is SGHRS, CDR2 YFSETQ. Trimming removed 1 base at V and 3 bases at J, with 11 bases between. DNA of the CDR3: TGCGCCAGCAGCTTGTTCCAGGGGGGCTACGAGCAGTACTTC. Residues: CASSLFQGGYEQYF.

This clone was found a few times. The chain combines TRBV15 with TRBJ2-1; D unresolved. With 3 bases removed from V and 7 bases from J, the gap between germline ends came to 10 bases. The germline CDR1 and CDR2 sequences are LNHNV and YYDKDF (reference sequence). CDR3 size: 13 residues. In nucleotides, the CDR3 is TGTGCCACCAGCAGGGTACTACAGAATGAGCAGTTCTTC. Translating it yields CATSRVLQNEQFF.

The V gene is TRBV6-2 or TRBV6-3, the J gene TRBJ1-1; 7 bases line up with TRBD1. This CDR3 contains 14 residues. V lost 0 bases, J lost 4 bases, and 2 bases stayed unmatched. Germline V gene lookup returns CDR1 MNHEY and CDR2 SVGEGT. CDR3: CASSYSAGGTEAFF. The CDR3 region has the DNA TGTGCCAGCAGTTACTCTGCAGGGGGCACTGAAGCTTTCTTT.

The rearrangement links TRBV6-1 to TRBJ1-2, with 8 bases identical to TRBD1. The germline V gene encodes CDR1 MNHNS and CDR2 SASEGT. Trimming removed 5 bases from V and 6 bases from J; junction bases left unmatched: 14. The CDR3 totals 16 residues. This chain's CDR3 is CASSRTPQGAQNGYTF. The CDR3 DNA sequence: TGTGCCAGCAGTAGGACCCCCCAGGGGGCGCAAAATGGCTACACCTTC.

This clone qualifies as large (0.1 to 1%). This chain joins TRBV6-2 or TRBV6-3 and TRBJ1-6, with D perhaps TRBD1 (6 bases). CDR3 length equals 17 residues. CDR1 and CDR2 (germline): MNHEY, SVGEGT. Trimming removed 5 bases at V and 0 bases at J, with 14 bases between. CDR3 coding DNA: TGTGCCAGCAGTCCCCGACAGGAACGCTCCTATAATTCACCCCTCCACTTT. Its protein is CASSPRQERSYNSPLHF.

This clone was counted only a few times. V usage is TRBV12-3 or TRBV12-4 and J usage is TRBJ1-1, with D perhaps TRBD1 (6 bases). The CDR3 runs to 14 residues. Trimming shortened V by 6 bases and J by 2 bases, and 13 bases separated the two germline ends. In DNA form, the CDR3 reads TGTGCCAGCAGCAAGACAGGACCTAACACTGAAGCTTTCTTT. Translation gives CASSKTGPNTEAFF.

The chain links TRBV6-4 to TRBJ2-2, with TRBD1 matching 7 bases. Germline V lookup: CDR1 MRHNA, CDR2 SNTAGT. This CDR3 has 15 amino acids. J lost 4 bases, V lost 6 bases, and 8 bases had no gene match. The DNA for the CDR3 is TGTGCCAGCAGCCCACAGGGGCGAGGCACCGGGGAGCTGTTTTTT. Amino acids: CASSPQGRGTGELFF.

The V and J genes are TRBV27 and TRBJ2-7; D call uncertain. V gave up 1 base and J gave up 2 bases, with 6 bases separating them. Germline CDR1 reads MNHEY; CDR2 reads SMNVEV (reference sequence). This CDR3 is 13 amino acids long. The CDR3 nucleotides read TGTGCCAGCAGTTTATTGAATCCCTACGAGCAGTACTTC. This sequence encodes CASSLLNPYEQYF.

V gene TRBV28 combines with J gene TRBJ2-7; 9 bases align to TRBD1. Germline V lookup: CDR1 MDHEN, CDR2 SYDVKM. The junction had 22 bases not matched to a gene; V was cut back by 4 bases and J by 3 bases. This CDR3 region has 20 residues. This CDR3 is CASSSRDRVGTIWSLYEQYF. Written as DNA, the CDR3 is TGTGCCAGCAGTTCACGGGACAGGGTCGGGACTATCTGGTCACTCTACGAGCAGTACTTC.

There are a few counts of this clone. The CDR3 loop reads CACFPRPRGYGYTF. The CDR3 DNA is TGTGCCTGCTTCCCGCGACCGAGGGGCTATGGCTACACCTTC. The rearrangement joins TRBV27 to TRBJ1-2; the D gene is possibly TRBD1 (5 bases). With 11 bases removed from V and 4 bases from J, the gap between germline ends came to 20 bases. The CDR3 consists of 14 residues. The germline gives CDR1 MNHEY, CDR2 SMNVEV (reference sequence).

The CDR3 bases are TGCAGTGCTCGAGGGGGGGAAACTGGGGCCAACGTCCTGACTTTC. This encodes CSARGGETGANVLTF. This rearrangement joins TRBV20-1 to TRBJ2-6; D may be TRBD2 (7 bases). V was trimmed by 5 bases and J by 2 bases, leaving 13 bases between them. CDR3 size: 15 residues. CDR1 is DFQATT, CDR2 SNEGSKA, per germline (reference sequence).

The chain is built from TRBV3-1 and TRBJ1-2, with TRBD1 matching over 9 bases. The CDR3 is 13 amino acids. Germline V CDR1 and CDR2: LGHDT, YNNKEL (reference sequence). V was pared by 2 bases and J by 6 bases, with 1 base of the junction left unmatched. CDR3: CASSQRTGDGYTF. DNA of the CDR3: TGTGCCAGCAGCCAACGGACAGGGGATGGCTACACCTTC.